The 23 T cell receptor beta chains below all came from one sample that was sequenced in a study of blood T cell repertoires in COVID-19. Clones were read by immunoSEQ multiplex PCR, and TCRdb kept only the in-frame ones, dropping some. This repertoire shows over 100,000 clones, 85% to 90% found once; its top ten account for around 1.1%. Material for sequencing was peripheral blood. These receptors all stem from a human donor in a cohort sampled during active COVID-19.

The genes are TRBV28 and TRBJ1-1; D unclear. The ends were cut back, 6 bases at V and 2 bases at J, with 4 bases in the middle. Germline V gene sequence: CDR1 MDHEN, CDR2 SYDVKM. There are 11 residues in the CDR3. In DNA form, the CDR3 reads TGTGCCAGCAGCTCCAACACTGAAGCTTTCTTT. Protein sequence: CASSSNTEAFF.

The rearrangement joins TRBV3-1 (or the pseudogene TRBV3-2) to TRBJ1-2; TRBD1 agrees at 10 bases. The junction had 3 bases not matched to a gene; V was cut back by 3 bases and J by 2 bases. CDR1 is LGHDT, CDR2 YNNKEL, per germline (reference sequence). CDR3 length: 15 amino acids. CDR3 in amino acids: CASSHGTGVNYGYTF. In nucleotides, the CDR3 is TGTGCCAGCAGCCATGGGACAGGGGTAAACTATGGCTACACCTTC.

The rearrangement uses TRBV5-1 and TRBJ2-3; 9 bases fit TRBD1. CDR1 is SGHRS and CDR2 is YFSETQ in the germline V gene. CDR3 size: 12 residues. J was trimmed by 13 bases and V by 4 bases; bases with no gene match: 7. CDR3 in amino acids: CASSPGTGRKYF. DNA of the CDR3: TGCGCCAGCAGCCCCGGGACAGGGAGGAAGTATTTT.

This clone was found once. V usage is TRBV24-1 and J usage is TRBJ1-2; D is ambiguous. Germline CDR1 is KGHDR and CDR2 is SFDVKD. The CDR3 extends over 13 amino acids. V lost 5 bases and J lost 1, with 7 bases in between. CDR3 nucleotide sequence: TGTGCCACCAGTGGAGGAGATAACTATGGCTACACCTTC. Encoded protein: CATSGGDNYGYTF.

CDR3 region: CASRPGDPYSPLHF. CDR3 DNA: TGCGCCAGCAGACCGGGAGACCCTTATTCACCCCTCCACTTT. This chain joins TRBV5-1 and TRBJ1-6; no clear D gene. Between the trimmed V and J ends, which lost 5 bases and 8 bases, there was a span of 14 bases. This CDR3 is 14 amino acids long. Germline V CDR1 and CDR2: SGHRS, YFSETQ.

The rearrangement uses TRBV19 and TRBJ2-4; 7 bases align to TRBD2. CDR3 length: 12 residues. CDR1 and CDR2 from the germline V gene are LNHDA and SQIVND (reference sequence). Unmatched junction bases numbered 2, after V lost 5 bases and J lost 7 bases. The CDR3 is CASSAGANIQYF. The CDR3 bases are TGTGCCAGTAGTGCGGGAGCGAACATTCAGTACTTC.

The chain recombines TRBV27 with TRBJ2-3; the D gene is possibly TRBD1 (5 bases). V was pared by 2 bases and J by 0 bases, with 6 bases between. The CDR3 extends over 14 amino acids. Germline assignment: CDR1 MNHEY and CDR2 SMNVEV (reference sequence). DNA for the CDR3: TGTGCCAGCAGTTTACAGGGCAGCACAGATACGCAGTATTTT. This codes for CASSLQGSTDTQYF.

The rearrangement links TRBV5-1 to TRBJ2-1; D is unresolved. Germline V CDR1 and CDR2: SGHRS, YFSETQ. The CDR3 runs 15 residues. V shed 4 bases and J shed 7 bases, with 18 bases lying between them. CDR3 loop: CASSKTDILRNEQFF. CDR3 DNA sequence: TGCGCCAGCAGCAAGACCGACATACTCCGGAATGAGCAGTTCTTC.

This chain connects TRBV6-6 to TRBJ1-5, with D unclear. Germline V CDR1 and CDR2: MNHNY, SVGAGI (reference sequence). CDR3 size: 13 residues. V lost 0 bases to trimming and J lost 4 bases, with 4 bases between them. Here the CDR3 reads CASSYSRNQPQHF. CDR3 in DNA: TGTGCCAGCAGTTACTCCAGAAATCAGCCCCAGCATTTT.

The V gene is TRBV15, the J gene TRBJ2-2, with 9 bases lining up with TRBD1. This CDR3 region has 17 residues. Trimming removed 0 bases from V and 7 bases from J; junction bases left unmatched: 9. Germline V gives CDR1 LNHNV, CDR2 YYDKDF (reference sequence). The CDR3 coding sequence is TGTGCCACCAGCAGAGATTTTTTTACAGGGGGCGGCGGGGAGCTGTTTTTT. This gives the protein CATSRDFFTGGGGELFF.

CDR3 DNA sequence: TGTGCCAGCAGCCACAGGGGGCACCAAGAGACCCAGTACTTC. This encodes CASSHRGHQETQYF. The chain recombines TRBV28 with TRBJ2-5; 9 bases map to TRBD1. Germline CDR1 reads MDHEN; CDR2 reads SYDVKM. The CDR3 consists of 14 residues. V shed 6 bases and J 0 bases; nucleotides not matched to a gene: 2.

This clone was detected only once. The V call is TRBV6-5, the J call TRBJ1-1, with 7 bases matching TRBD1. CDR3 length: 14 residues. Germline-derived CDR1 and CDR2 are MNHEY and SVGAGI. V was clipped by 7 bases and J by 2 bases; unmatched bases: 7. The CDR3 nucleotides are TGTGCCAGCAATCCACGACAGGGAAACACTGAAGCTTTCTTT. It specifies CASNPRQGNTEAFF.

The chain uses TRBV6-5 and TRBJ1-2; D not certain. The CDR3 sequence is 15 residues long. Germline CDR1 MNHEY, CDR2 SVGAGI. The V end lost 4 bases, the J end lost 0 bases, and 12 bases lay between the germline ends. CDR3 residues: CASSSSYLANYGYTF. CDR3 nucleotides: TGTGCCAGCAGTTCCTCTTACTTAGCTAACTATGGCTACACCTTC.

This chain joins TRBV3-1 (or the pseudogene TRBV3-2) and TRBJ2-7; D remains ambiguous. Germline-derived CDR1 and CDR2 are LGHDT and YNNKEL (reference sequence). V was cut by 0 bases and J by 1 base, with 7 bases left in between. The CDR3 has 14 amino acids. The CDR3 DNA sequence: TGTGCCAGCAGCCAAGAGTATCGGTCCTACGAGCAGTACTTC. It specifies CASSQEYRSYEQYF.

This clone has just one count. CDR3 in DNA: TGTGCCAGCAGTTACTCGCCAGCGTCCCTGAGGGCAGATACGCAGTATTTT. It specifies CASSYSPASLRADTQYF. J is TRBJ2-3 and V is TRBV6-2 or TRBV6-3, with a weak D call TRBD2 (5 bases). V lost 0 bases and J lost 4, with 17 bases in between. Germline V gene data show CDR1 as MNHEY and CDR2 as SVGEGT. This CDR3 is 17 amino acids long.

This clone was picked up one time. This sample includes further DNA sequences coding for the same CDR3. This chain links TRBV7-2 with TRBJ2-3; D gene uncertain. This CDR3 spans 14 amino acids. The V end lost 1 base, the J end lost 2 bases, and 7 bases lay between the germline ends. Per the germline V gene, CDR1 is SGHTA and CDR2 is FQGNSA. CDR3 DNA: TGTGCCAGCAGCTTAGGGCTTGACACAGATACGCAGTATTTT. Protein product: CASSLGLDTDTQYF.

V usage is TRBV6-4 and J usage is TRBJ2-1, with D possibly matching TRBD2 (6 bases). The CDR3 totals 16 residues. V dropped 0 bases and J dropped 0 bases, with 9 bases sitting between them. CDR1 MRHNA and CDR2 SNTAGT come from the germline V gene. Here the CDR3 reads CASSDSGSGSYNEQFF. In DNA, the CDR3 is TGTGCCAGCAGTGACTCAGGTAGCGGCTCCTACAATGAGCAGTTCTTC.

The chain uses TRBV3-1 (or the pseudogene TRBV3-2) and TRBJ2-7; 8 positions agree with TRBD2. CDR1 and CDR2 (germline): LGHDT, YNNKEL (reference sequence). The CDR3 is 15 amino acids. V dropped 4 bases and J dropped 2; count of bases not matched to a gene: 7. CDR3 sequence (DNA): TGTGCCAGCAGCCCAAAGACTAGCGAAGCCTACGAGCAGTACTTC. Protein product: CASSPKTSEAYEQYF.

V and J are TRBV7-2 and TRBJ2-4; 8 bases map to TRBD2. Trimming removed 2 bases from V and 1 base from J; junction bases left unmatched: 10. The CDR3 extends over 18 amino acids. Germline values: CDR1 SGHTA, CDR2 FQGNSA. CDR3: CASSLLPAGVSAKNIQYF. Written as DNA, the CDR3 is TGTGCCAGCAGCTTACTCCCAGCGGGAGTCTCGGCCAAAAACATTCAGTACTTC. Complete variable domain (other parts from reference TRBV7-2 and TRBJ2-4): GAGVSQSPSNKVTEKGKDVELRCDPISGHTALYWYRQSLGQGLEFLIYFQGNSAPDKSGLPSDRFSAERTGGSVSTLTIQRTQQEDSAVYLCASSLLPAGVSAKNIQYFGAGTRLSVL.

V is TRBV2 and J is TRBJ2-7, with 7 bases matching TRBD2. J gave up 2 bases and V 7 bases, and 5 bases lay outside the gene matches. CDR3 size: 13 residues. Germline CDR1 SNHLY, CDR2 FYNNEI. The CDR3 here is CASKWRGTYEQYF. The DNA of the CDR3 is TGTGCCAGCAAGTGGCGGGGGACCTACGAGCAGTACTTC.

The rearrangement joins TRBV2 to TRBJ2-7; 8 bases match TRBD1. V lost 8 bases, J lost 1 base, and 7 bases stayed unmatched. This CDR3 has 14 residues. Germline CDR1 reads SNHLY; CDR2 reads FYNNEI. CDR3 region: CASVRDRFSYEQYF. The CDR3 coding sequence is TGTGCCAGCGTCCGGGACAGGTTTTCCTACGAGCAGTACTTC.

The chain joins TRBV11-1 to TRBJ1-1; 7 bases match TRBD1. CDR3 length equals 16 residues. After removal of 1 base from V and 2 bases from J, the junction contained 7 bases not matched to a gene. Germline CDR1 and CDR2: SGHAT and FQDESV (reference sequence). CDR3 sequence reads: CASSLGRGRGNTEAFF. The CDR3 nucleotides are TGTGCCAGCAGCTTAGGTAGGGGGCGAGGAAACACTGAAGCTTTCTTT. The variable domain in full, completed from reference TRBV11-1 and TRBJ1-1, reads EAEVAQSPRYKITEKSQAVAFWCDPISGHATLYWYRQILGQGPELLVQFQDESVVDDSQLPKDRFSAERLKGVDSTLKIQPAELGDSAMYLCASSLGRGRGNTEAFFGQGTRLTVV.

The rearrangement joins TRBV5-4 to TRBJ2-4; possible D gene TRBD2, 5 bases. Trimming pared 0 bases from V and 7 bases from J, leaving 8 bases between. Germline assignment: CDR1 SGHNT and CDR2 YYREEE (reference sequence). There are 13 residues in the CDR3. CDR3 region: CASSLGTGNIQYF. The CDR3 coding sequence is TGTGCCAGCAGCTTGGGGACTGGGAACATTCAGTACTTC.